One sample yielded the 5 T cell receptor beta chains listed below, sequenced in a study of blood T cell repertoires in COVID-19. Only in-frame clones appear in the TCRdb table, and some are missing; sequencing was by immunoSEQ multiplex PCR. The sample has around 460,000 clones; approximately 90% are singletons. The sample taken for sequencing was peripheral blood. All receptors derive from a man aged 18 to 29 with COVID-19, enrolled during active disease.

CDR3 region: CASSPDRGGDGYTF. The CDR3 DNA reads TGTGCCAGCTCACCGGACAGGGGAGGGGATGGCTACACCTTC. The chain recombines TRBV18 with TRBJ1-2, with 9 bases identical to TRBD1. The V gene's germline CDR1 is KGHSH and CDR2 LQKENI. There are 14 residues in the CDR3. V was clipped by 3 bases and J by 6 bases; unmatched bases: 5.

The chain is built from TRBV7-6 and TRBJ2-7; tentative D call: TRBD1 (6 bases). This CDR3 has 15 amino acids. V was clipped by 4 bases and J by 4 bases, with 17 bases between them. From germline, CDR1 is SGHVS and CDR2 FNYEAQ. CDR3 protein: CASSSTRDTRYEQYF. The CDR3 nucleotides are TGTGCCAGCAGCTCGACCCGGGACACGAGGTACGAGCAGTACTTC.

The CDR3 reads CASSFRTSGHNEQFF. The CDR3 nucleotides read TGTGCCAGCAGCTTTAGGACTAGCGGTCACAATGAGCAGTTCTTC. The rearrangement joins TRBV7-9 to TRBJ2-1; 10 bases are shared with TRBD2. The CDR3 length is 15 residues. Losses at the gene ends were 3 bases for V and 5 bases for J; bases not matched to a gene: 4. Germline CDR1 and CDR2: SEHNR and FQNEAQ (reference sequence).

This rearrangement joins TRBV15 to TRBJ2-3; D is ambiguous. This CDR3 comprises 16 residues. Trimming shortened V by 0 bases and J by 5 bases, and 15 bases separated the two germline ends. The germline V gene encodes CDR1 LNHNV and CDR2 YYDKDF (reference sequence). The CDR3 nucleotides read TGTGCCACCAGCAGAGATTATGAGGAAGAGCGAGATACGCAGTATTTT. Translating gives CATSRDYEEERDTQYF.

J is TRBJ1-2 and V is TRBV2; weak D call: TRBD1 (6 bases). The CDR3 is 14 amino acids. The V end was cut by 9 bases, the J end by 7 bases, with 21 bases between. From germline, CDR1 is SNHLY and CDR2 FYNNEI. Here the CDR3 DNA reads TGTGCCAGTAGTAGCAAACAGGGATCCGGTGGCTACACCTTC. This encodes CASSSKQGSGGYTF.